This T cell receptor (beta chain) was sequenced in a study of blood T cells in healthy people across ages. Overall study results and limits: A strong correlation was seen between TCR beta diversity and naive T cell percentage. Leaving the PBMCs unsorted stopped any conclusive comparison of naive versus antigen-experienced cells.

Germline V gene sequence: CDR1 SEHNR, CDR2 FQNEAQ (reference sequence). CDR3 length: 13 residues. V was shortened by 1 base and J by 0 bases, with 3 bases between the two germline ends. This clonotype was observed a few times. The antigen is undetermined. Through a sample-barcoded 5' primer and a J-beta primer mix, a second PCR was run for roughly 7 to 12 cycles. A single record per CDR3 protein comes from TCRdb applying MiXCR to the 5' RACE reads. The sample carries about a million distinct CDR3 sequences, around 48% recorded once. The sequencing sample was made of blood. V usage is TRBV7-9 and J usage is TRBJ1-2; no definite D call. The TCR originated in a man in his thirties or forties in good health. CDR3 DNA sequence: TGTGCCAGCAGCTTAGTGTCTAACTATGGCTACACCTTC. This codes for CASSLVSNYGYTF.